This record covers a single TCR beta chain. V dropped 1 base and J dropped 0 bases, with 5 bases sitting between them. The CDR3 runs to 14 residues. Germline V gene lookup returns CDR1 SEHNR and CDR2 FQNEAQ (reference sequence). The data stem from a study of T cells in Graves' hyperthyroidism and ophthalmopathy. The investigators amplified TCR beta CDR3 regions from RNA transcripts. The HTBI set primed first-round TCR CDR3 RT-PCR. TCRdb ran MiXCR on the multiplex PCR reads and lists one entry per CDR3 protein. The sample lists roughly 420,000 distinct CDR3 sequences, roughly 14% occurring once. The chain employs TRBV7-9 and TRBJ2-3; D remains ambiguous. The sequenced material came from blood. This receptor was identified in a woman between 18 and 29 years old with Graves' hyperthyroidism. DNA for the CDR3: TGTGCCAGCAGCTTAGGGTACAGCACAGATACGCAGTATTTT. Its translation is CASSLGYSTDTQYF.